These T cell receptor beta chains were read from a single sample in a study of shared clonotypes between healthy human individuals. Only in-frame clones appear in the TCRdb table, and some are missing; sequencing was by immunoSEQ multiplex PCR. The sample records about 2 million clones, 95% being singletons. Sequencing was done on a sample of naive CD4+ T cells sorted from blood. The source of these receptors is a man between 18 and 29 years old in good health. The CDR3 runs from the conserved cysteine through the conserved F or W. Fields, in order: J gene, clone size, V gene, D gene, CDR3 DNA, CDR3 protein. D genes are given only for firm matches. Clone sizes are given selectively: once, few, many, or a class where the clone is expanded.

>TRBJ1-1|-|TRBV10-1|-
TGCGCCAGCAGGCGGACAGTAAACACTGAAGCTTTCTTT
CASRRTVNTEAFF
>TRBJ1-2|-|TRBV7-2|-
TGTGCCAGCAGCTTAAAGCCGGCCCGGGACTATGGCTACACCTTC
CASSLKPARDYGYTF
>TRBJ1-2|-|TRBV6-1|TRBD1
TGTGCCAGCAGAGACAGGGGGAGCCATTATTATGGCTACACCTTC
CASRDRGSHYYGYTF
>TRBJ2-7|once|TRBV30|-
TGTGCCTGGAGCAGGCTACCCTCCTACGAGCAGTACTTC
CAWSRLPSYEQYF
>TRBJ2-3|-|TRBV5-1|TRBD1
TGCGCCAGCAGCGGATGGACAGGGGGGACAGATACGCAGTATTTT
CASSGWTGGTDTQYF
>TRBJ1-6|-|TRBV6-1|-
TGTGCCAGCAGTGTAGAAATCTCCTATAATTCACCCCTCCACTTT
CASSVEISYNSPLHF
>TRBJ1-2|-|TRBV29-1|-
TGCAGTTCGGACAGAAACTATGGCTACACCTTC
CSSDRNYGYTF
>TRBJ1-2|-|TRBV6-5|-
TGTGCCAGCAGCTTCGACAGCGCCTATGGCTACACCTTC
CASSFDSAYGYTF
>TRBJ2-6|-|TRBV27|-
TGTGCCAGCAGTTTATCCAAGAACTCTGGGGCCAACGTCCTGACTTTC
CASSLSKNSGANVLTF
>TRBJ2-3|-|TRBV2|TRBD1
TGTGCCAGCTTCCGGGACAGGAGTACAGATACGCAGTATTTT
CASFRDRSTDTQYF
>TRBJ2-3|-|TRBV30|-
TGTGCCTGGAGTGAATCTGCTAGGTCCACAGATACGCAGTATTTT
CAWSESARSTDTQYF
>TRBJ2-3|once|TRBV11-2|-
TGTGCCAGCAGCCGGGGGACAGCATTCACAGATACGCAGTATTTT
CASSRGTAFTDTQYF
>TRBJ1-6|few|TRBV18|-
TGTGCCAGCTCACCAATCTCGGTAGACCAATCACCCCTCCACTTT
CASSPISVDQSPLHF
>TRBJ1-6|-|TRBV7-2|-
TGTGCCAGCAGCCGTATACGAGGTACAGATTACTCCTATAATTCACCCCTCCACTTT
CASSRIRGTDYSYNSPLHF
>TRBJ1-4|-|TRBV5-1|TRBD1
TGCGCCAGCAGCGGGGGCCGACAGGGAGCTAATGAAAAACTGTTTTTT
CASSGGRQGANEKLFF
>TRBJ2-7|once|TRBV7-6|-
TGTGCCAGCAGCTTAGAAGACCGCTTGGGAGAGCAGTACTTC
CASSLEDRLGEQYF
>TRBJ2-1|once|TRBV5-1|-
TGCGCCAGCAGCTTGGAGGGACATACCTACAATGAGCAGTTCTTC
CASSLEGHTYNEQFF
>TRBJ2-1|-|TRBV9|-
TGTGCCAGCAGCGAGAGGGAGCCTTACAATGAGCAGTTCTTC
CASSEREPYNEQFF
>TRBJ2-1|-|TRBV11-2|TRBD2
TGTGCCAGCAGCTTTAGCGGGAACTACAATGAGCAGTTCTTC
CASSFSGNYNEQFF
>TRBJ2-5|-|TRBV5-1|-
TGCGCCAGCAGCTTGGCCGGGGGACCCGCCCAAGAGACCCAGTACTTC
CASSLAGGPAQETQYF
>TRBJ1-1|-|TRBV7-9|-
TGTGCCAGCAGCTTAAATCAGGGCGAGGTCACTGAAGCTTTCTTT
CASSLNQGEVTEAFF
>TRBJ2-1|-|TRBV29-1|TRBD1
TGCAGCGCCTCGGACAGGAATGAGCAGTTCTTC
CSASDRNEQFF
>TRBJ1-5|-|TRBV9|TRBD1
TGTGCCAGCAGCGTAGGGACAGGAAATCAGCCCCAGCATTTT
CASSVGTGNQPQHF
>TRBJ1-2|-|TRBV4-1|-
TGCGCCAGCAGCCAAGAAGGTCTGGGGTTAATTTATGGCTACACCTTC
CASSQEGLGLIYGYTF
>TRBJ2-7|-|TRBV6-5|TRBD1
TGTGCCAGCAGTGGACAGGGACCCTACGAGCAGTACTTC
CASSGQGPYEQYF
>TRBJ1-3|once|TRBV5-1|-
TGCGCCAGCAGCAAGGAAGGAAAGGGGAAACTTCATGGAAACACCATATATTTT
CASSKEGKGKLHGNTIYF
>TRBJ2-5|-|TRBV6-6|-
TGTGCCAGCAGTCGTCTTTGGGAGACCCAGTACTTC
CASSRLWETQYF
>TRBJ1-3|-|TRBV19|-
TGTGCCAGTATCCCGGGGATCTCTGGAAACACCATATATTTT
CASIPGISGNTIYF
>TRBJ2-2|-|TRBV30|TRBD1
TGTGCCTGCGCGGGACAGGAGAACACCGGGGAGCTGTTTTTT
CACAGQENTGELFF
>TRBJ2-7|-|TRBV4-2|-
TGTGCCAGCAGCCAAGATCGACAGATTTACGAGCAGTACTTC
CASSQDRQIYEQYF
>TRBJ1-2|-|TRBV7-9|TRBD1
TGTGCCAGCAGCGGATCCCAAACCACAGGGACAGCTAACTATGGCTACACCTTC
CASSGSQTTGTANYGYTF
>TRBJ1-2|-|TRBV6-5|TRBD1
TGTGCCAGCAGTTTGCGAGGACAGGGAGATCTTCATGGCTACACCTTC
CASSLRGQGDLHGYTF
>TRBJ2-1|-|TRBV29-1|TRBD1
TGCAGCGTTGAAATGGAGACAGGGTGGGATGAGCAGTTCTTC
CSVEMETGWDEQFF
>TRBJ2-7|-|TRBV5-1|-
TGCGCCAGCAGCTTGGACAGGACCTACGAGCAGTACTTC
CASSLDRTYEQYF
>TRBJ2-2|-|TRBV9|-
TGTGCCAGCAGCGTAGAAGCGGCAACGAACACCGGGGAGCTGTTTTTT
CASSVEAATNTGELFF
>TRBJ2-7|-|TRBV6-5|TRBD2
TGTGCCAGCAGTTATTCGAGCGGGGCTGCCCCCTACGAGCAGTACTTC
CASSYSSGAAPYEQYF
>TRBJ2-2|-|TRBV27|-
TGTGCCAGCAGTTTAAGGGGGGCCGGGGAGCTGTTTTTT
CASSLRGAGELFF
>TRBJ2-4|once|TRBV19|TRBD1
TGTGCCAGTAGTATCGACAGGGCACTAGCCAAAAACATTCAGTACTTC
CASSIDRALAKNIQYF
>TRBJ1-1|-|TRBV5-6|-
TGTGCCAGCAGCTTCGACAGGTTTAACACTGAAGCTTTCTTT
CASSFDRFNTEAFF
>TRBJ1-6|-|TRBV30|-
TGTGCCTTAAAGGGCCTCCTCCACTTT
CALKGLLHF
>TRBJ2-7|many|TRBV18|TRBD2
TGTGCCAGCTCCCAAGGACTAGCGGGAGAGGGCGAGCAGTACTTC
CASSQGLAGEGEQYF
>TRBJ1-6|-|TRBV9|-
TGTGCCAGCAGCTCAGACAGTGCCAGGGATTCACCCCTCCACTTT
CASSSDSARDSPLHF
>TRBJ1-5|-|TRBV6-6|-
TGTGCCAGCAGTTACTCCTTTGCCCAGCATTTT
CASSYSFAQHF
>TRBJ1-5|-|TRBV27|-
TGTGCCAGCAGTTTTGGGCAGCCCCAGCATTTT
CASSFGQPQHF
>TRBJ2-5|-|TRBV5-4|-
TGTGCCAGCAGCGGCCGGGGCGGGGCTCAAGAGACCCAGTACTTC
CASSGRGGAQETQYF
>TRBJ1-2|-|TRBV6-6|TRBD1
TGTGCCAGCAGTTTCGACAGGGGCTATGGCTACACCTTC
CASSFDRGYGYTF
>TRBJ2-4|-|TRBV6-1|-
TGTGCCAGCAGTGAAGGCCCGGCTAATCACATTCAGTACTTC
CASSEGPANHIQYF
>TRBJ1-6|-|TRBV18|-
TGTGCCAGCTCACCGGGGGGGAGCTCCTATAATTCACCCCTCCACTTT
CASSPGGSSYNSPLHF
>TRBJ2-7|-|TRBV7-9|-
TGTGCCAGCAGCTTAGGCCAGGGGACCTACGAGCAGTACTTC
CASSLGQGTYEQYF
>TRBJ1-5|-|TRBV6-6|-
TGTGCCAGCAGAGATACAGGGATGGGGGGCAATCAGCCCCAGCATTTT
CASRDTGMGGNQPQHF
>TRBJ2-7|-|TRBV7-8|-
TGTGCCAGCAGCCCGGGACACCTGTACGAGCAGTACTTC
CASSPGHLYEQYF
>TRBJ2-1|once|TRBV27|TRBD2
TGTGCCAGCAGTACGACTAGCGCTTCGTACAATGAGCAGTTCTTC
CASSTTSASYNEQFF